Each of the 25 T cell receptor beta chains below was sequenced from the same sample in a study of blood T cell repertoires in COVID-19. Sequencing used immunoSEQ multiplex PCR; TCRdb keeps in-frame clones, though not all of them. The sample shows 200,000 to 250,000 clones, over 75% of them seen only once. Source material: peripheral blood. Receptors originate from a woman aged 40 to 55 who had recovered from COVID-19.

CDR3 in amino acids: CASSRAPQGLADYNEQFF. The CDR3 bases are TGCGCCAGCAGCCGAGCTCCACAGGGACTAGCGGATTACAATGAGCAGTTCTTC. The chain recombines TRBV4-3 with TRBJ2-1; 11 bases are a match to TRBD2. The germline CDR1 and CDR2 sequences are LGHNA and YSLEER. CDR3 length equals 18 residues. V lost 4 bases and J lost 4; bases outside the gene matches: 12.

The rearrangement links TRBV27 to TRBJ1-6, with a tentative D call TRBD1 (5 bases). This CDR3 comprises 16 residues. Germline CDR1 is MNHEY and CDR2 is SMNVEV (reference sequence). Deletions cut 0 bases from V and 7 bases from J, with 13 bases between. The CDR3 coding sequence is TGTGCCAGCAGTTTATCGTGGGGGGTTTCGAATTCACCCCTCCACTTT. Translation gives CASSLSWGVSNSPLHF.

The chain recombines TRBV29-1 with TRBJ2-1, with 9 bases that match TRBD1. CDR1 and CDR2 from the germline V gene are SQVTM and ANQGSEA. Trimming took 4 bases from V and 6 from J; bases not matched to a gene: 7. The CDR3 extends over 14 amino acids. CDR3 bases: TGCAGCGTTGCACCGGGACAGGGATCCAATGAGCAGTTCTTC. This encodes CSVAPGQGSNEQFF.

This CDR3 reads CASSSFGTAHSPLHF. The CDR3 region has the DNA TGTGCCAGCAGTTCCTTCGGGACAGCGCATTCACCCCTCCACTTT. This sequence joins TRBV6-2 or TRBV6-3 and TRBJ1-6; 7 bases match TRBD1. V shed 4 bases, J shed 8 bases, and the junction held 8 bases outside the gene matches. This CDR3 has 15 amino acids. Germline lookup yields CDR1 MNHEY and CDR2 SVGEGT.

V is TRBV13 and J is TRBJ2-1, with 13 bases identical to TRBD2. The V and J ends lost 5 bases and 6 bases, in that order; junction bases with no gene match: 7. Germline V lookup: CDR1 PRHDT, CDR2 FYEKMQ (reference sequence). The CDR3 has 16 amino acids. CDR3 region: CASSAPGLAGSNEQFF. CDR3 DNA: TGTGCCAGCAGCGCCCCGGGACTAGCGGGGTCCAATGAGCAGTTCTTC.

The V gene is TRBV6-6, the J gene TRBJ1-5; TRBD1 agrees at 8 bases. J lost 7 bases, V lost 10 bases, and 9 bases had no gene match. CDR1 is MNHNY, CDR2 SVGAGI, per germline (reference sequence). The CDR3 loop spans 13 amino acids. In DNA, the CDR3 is TGTGCCACCCTCGGACAGGGTAGCCAGCCCCAGCATTTT. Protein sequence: CATLGQGSQPQHF.

CDR3 nucleotides: TGCGCCAGCAGCCAAGAGGGGGGACCAACTGAAGCTTTCTTT. This encodes CASSQEGGPTEAFF. The gene calls are TRBV4-3 and TRBJ1-1, with D maybe TRBD1 (5 bases). Germline CDR1 and CDR2: LGHNA and YSLEER. The CDR3 runs to 14 residues. Trimming took off 0 bases at V and 5 bases at J, with 10 bases between the two ends.

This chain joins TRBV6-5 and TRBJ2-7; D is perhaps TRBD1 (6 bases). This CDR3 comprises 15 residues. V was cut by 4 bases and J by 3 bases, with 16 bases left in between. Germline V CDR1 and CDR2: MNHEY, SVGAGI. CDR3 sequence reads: CASSSGQTPHYEQYF. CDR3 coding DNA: TGTGCCAGCAGTTCTGGACAGACCCCCCACTACGAGCAGTACTTC.

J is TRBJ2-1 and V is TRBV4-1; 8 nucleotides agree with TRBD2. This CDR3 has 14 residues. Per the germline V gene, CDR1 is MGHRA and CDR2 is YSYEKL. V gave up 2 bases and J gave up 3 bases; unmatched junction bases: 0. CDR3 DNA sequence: TGCGCCAGCAGCCAACTAGCGGGCTACAATGAGCAGTTCTTC. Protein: CASSQLAGYNEQFF.

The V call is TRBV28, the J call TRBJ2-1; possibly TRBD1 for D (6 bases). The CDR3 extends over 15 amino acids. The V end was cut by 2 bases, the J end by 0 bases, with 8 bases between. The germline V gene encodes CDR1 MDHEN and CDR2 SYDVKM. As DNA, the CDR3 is TGTGCCAGCAGTTTAGACAGGAACTCCTACAATGAGCAGTTCTTC. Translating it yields CASSLDRNSYNEQFF.

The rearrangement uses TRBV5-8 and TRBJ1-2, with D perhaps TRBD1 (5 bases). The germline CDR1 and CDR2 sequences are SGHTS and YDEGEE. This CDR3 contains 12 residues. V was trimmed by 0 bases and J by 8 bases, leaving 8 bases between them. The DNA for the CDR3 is TGTGCCAGCAGCTTGGGGGGCCGGGGCTACACCTTC. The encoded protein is CASSLGGRGYTF.

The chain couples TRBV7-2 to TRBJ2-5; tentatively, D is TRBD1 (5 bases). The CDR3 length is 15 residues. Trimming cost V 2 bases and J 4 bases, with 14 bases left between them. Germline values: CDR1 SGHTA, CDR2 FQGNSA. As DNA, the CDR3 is TGTGCCAGCAGCTTAAATAAAAATCAGGGAGAGACCCAGTACTTC. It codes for CASSLNKNQGETQYF.

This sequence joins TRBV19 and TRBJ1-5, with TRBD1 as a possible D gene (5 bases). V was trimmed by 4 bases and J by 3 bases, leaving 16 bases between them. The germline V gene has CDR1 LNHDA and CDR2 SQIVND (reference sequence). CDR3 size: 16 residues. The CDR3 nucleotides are TGTGCCAGTAGTACCAACCCGACAGCAACCAATCAGCCCCAGCATTTT. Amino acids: CASSTNPTATNQPQHF.

The CDR3 loop is CASSPQLPRTENYGYTF. In DNA, the CDR3 is TGTGCCAGCTCACCACAGTTACCTAGGACTGAGAACTATGGCTACACCTTC. The rearrangement links TRBV18 to TRBJ1-2; D gene ambiguous. Germline lookup yields CDR1 KGHSH and CDR2 LQKENI. Trimming left V 1 base short and J 2 bases short, with 17 bases between. CDR3 size: 17 residues. Variable domain in full (rest from reference TRBV18 and TRBJ1-2): NAGVMQNPRHLVRRRGQEARLRCSPMKGHSHVYWYRQLPEEGLKFMVYLQKENIIDESGMPKERFSAEFPKEGPSILRIQQVVRGDSAAYFCASSPQLPRTENYGYTFGSGTRLTVV.

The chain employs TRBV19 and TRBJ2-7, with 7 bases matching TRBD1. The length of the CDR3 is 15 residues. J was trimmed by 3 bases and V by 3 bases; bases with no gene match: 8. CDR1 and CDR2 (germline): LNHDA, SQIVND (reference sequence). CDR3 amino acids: CASSISRDSGYEQYF. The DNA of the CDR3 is TGTGCCAGTAGTATCTCCCGGGACAGCGGCTACGAGCAGTACTTC.

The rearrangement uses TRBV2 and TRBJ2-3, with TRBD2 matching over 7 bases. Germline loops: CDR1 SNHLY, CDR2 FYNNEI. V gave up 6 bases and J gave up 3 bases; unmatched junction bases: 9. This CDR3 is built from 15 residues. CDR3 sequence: CASSDPGLSTDTQYF. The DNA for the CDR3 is TGTGCCAGCAGCGACCCGGGACTAAGTACAGATACGCAGTATTTT.

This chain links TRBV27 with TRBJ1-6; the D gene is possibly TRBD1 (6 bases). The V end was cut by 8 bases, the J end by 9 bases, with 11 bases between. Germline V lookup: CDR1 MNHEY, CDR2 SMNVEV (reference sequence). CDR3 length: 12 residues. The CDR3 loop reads CASGQQGSPLHF. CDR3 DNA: TGTGCCAGCGGACAACAGGGTTCACCCCTCCACTTT.

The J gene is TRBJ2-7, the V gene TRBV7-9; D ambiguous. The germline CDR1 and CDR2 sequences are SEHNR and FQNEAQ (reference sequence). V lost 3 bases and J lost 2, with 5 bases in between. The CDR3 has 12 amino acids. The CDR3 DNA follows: TGTGCCAGCAGCTTGCAGGCCTACGAGCAGTACTTC. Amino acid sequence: CASSLQAYEQYF.

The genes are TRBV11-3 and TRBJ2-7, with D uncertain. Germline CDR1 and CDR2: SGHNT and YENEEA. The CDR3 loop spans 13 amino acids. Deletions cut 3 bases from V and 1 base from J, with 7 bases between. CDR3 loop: CASSFTDSYEQYF. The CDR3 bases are TGTGCCAGCAGCTTCACAGATTCCTACGAGCAGTACTTC.

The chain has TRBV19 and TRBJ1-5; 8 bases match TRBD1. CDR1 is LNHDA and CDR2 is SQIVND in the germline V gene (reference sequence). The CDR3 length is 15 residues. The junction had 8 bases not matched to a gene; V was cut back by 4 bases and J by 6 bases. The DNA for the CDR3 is TGTGCCAGTAGTACCTGGACAGGGATCGCTCAGCCCCAGCATTTT. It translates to CASSTWTGIAQPQHF.

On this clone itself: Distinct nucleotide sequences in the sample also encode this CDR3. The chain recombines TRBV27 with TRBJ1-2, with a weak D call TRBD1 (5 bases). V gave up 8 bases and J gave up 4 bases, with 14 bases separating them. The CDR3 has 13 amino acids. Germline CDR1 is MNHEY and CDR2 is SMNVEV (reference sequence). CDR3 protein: CASSSRGGYGYTF. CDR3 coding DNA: TGTGCCAGCTCATCTCGGGGGGGCTATGGCTACACCTTC.

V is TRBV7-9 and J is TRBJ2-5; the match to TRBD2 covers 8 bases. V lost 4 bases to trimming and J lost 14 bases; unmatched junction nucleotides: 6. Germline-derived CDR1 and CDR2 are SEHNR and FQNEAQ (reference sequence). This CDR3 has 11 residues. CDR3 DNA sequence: TGTGCCAGCAGCTCGGGACTAGGGGACTACTTC. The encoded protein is CASSSGLGDYF.

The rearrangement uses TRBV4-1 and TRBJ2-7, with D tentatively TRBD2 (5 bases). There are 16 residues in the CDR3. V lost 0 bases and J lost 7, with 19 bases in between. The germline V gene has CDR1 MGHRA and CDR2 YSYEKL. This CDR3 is CASSQDLARPQREQYF. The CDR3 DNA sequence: TGCGCCAGCAGCCAAGATCTAGCAAGGCCCCAAAGGGAGCAGTACTTC.

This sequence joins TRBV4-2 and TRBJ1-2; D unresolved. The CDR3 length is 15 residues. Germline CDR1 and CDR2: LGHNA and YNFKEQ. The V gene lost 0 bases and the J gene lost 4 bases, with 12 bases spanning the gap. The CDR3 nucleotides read TGTGCCAGCAGCCAAGAGGTAGGAACAGCCTATGGCTACACCTTC. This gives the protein CASSQEVGTAYGYTF.

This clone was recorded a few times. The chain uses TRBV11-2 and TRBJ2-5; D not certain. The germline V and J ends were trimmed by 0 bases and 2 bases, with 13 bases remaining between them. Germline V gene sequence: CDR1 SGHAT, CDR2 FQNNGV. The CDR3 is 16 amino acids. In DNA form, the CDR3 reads TGTGCCAGCAGCTTAGATCCAAGCGCGCCTCAAGAGACCCAGTACTTC. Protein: CASSLDPSAPQETQYF.